A selection of T cell receptor beta chains follows, all from one sample in a study of T cells in Graves' hyperthyroidism and ophthalmopathy. TCRdb re-analysed the multiplex PCR reads in MiXCR, keeping a single row per CDR3 protein. The profile shows 480,000 or so distinct CDR3 sequences, around 43% of them singletons. Sequencing input: peripheral blood or thyroid tissue (not recorded which). The source is an adult woman with Graves' disease, either hyperthyroidism or ophthalmopathy (not recorded which). The CDR3 runs from the conserved cysteine through the conserved F or W. The order of the fields is J gene, clone size, D gene, V gene, CDR3 protein, CDR3 DNA. The D gene is left open where the match is weak. Expanded clones get a size class; other rows say once, few or many, or leave the size out.

j_call: TRBJ1-2
clone_size: many
d_call: -
v_call: TRBV2
cdr3_aa: CASSRKVHGYTF
cdr3_nt: TGTGCCAGCAGTCGAAAGGTCCATGGCTACACCTTC

j_call: TRBJ1-1
clone_size: -
d_call: TRBD1
v_call: TRBV29-1
cdr3_aa: CSVVLGQGTFTEAFF
cdr3_nt: TGCAGCGTTGTACTCGGACAGGGGACCTTCACTGAAGCTTTCTTT

j_call: TRBJ2-7
clone_size: few
d_call: TRBD2
v_call: TRBV2
cdr3_aa: CASSPLAGGNYEQYF
cdr3_nt: TGTGCCAGCAGTCCACTAGCGGGTGGCAACTACGAGCAGTACTTC

j_call: TRBJ2-7
clone_size: many
d_call: -
v_call: TRBV7-9
cdr3_aa: CASSLGPEYEQYF
cdr3_nt: TGTGCCAGCAGCTTAGGTCCGGAATACGAGCAGTACTTC

j_call: TRBJ1-5
clone_size: -
d_call: TRBD1
v_call: TRBV10-3
cdr3_aa: CAISNPDREGQPQHF
cdr3_nt: TGTGCCATCAGTAACCCGGACAGGGAAGGTCAGCCCCAGCATTTT

j_call: TRBJ2-2
clone_size: many
d_call: TRBD2
v_call: TRBV7-2
cdr3_aa: CASTKLAGGPGELFF
cdr3_nt: TGTGCCAGCACCAAACTAGCGGGAGGGCCCGGGGAGCTGTTTTTT

j_call: TRBJ2-5
clone_size: many
d_call: TRBD2
v_call: TRBV29-1
cdr3_aa: CSVEEASGRMETQYF
cdr3_nt: TGCAGCGTTGAAGAGGCTAGCGGGAGGATGGAGACCCAGTACTTC

j_call: TRBJ1-6
clone_size: -
d_call: -
v_call: TRBV10-2
cdr3_aa: CASSKGGGNQPLHF
cdr3_nt: TGCGCCAGCAGTAAGGGAGGTGGCAATCAGCCCCTCCACTTT

j_call: TRBJ2-7
clone_size: -
d_call: TRBD1
v_call: TRBV20-1
cdr3_aa: CSAPGQGAYEQYF
cdr3_nt: TGCAGTGCCCCGGGACAGGGGGCTTACGAGCAGTACTTC

j_call: TRBJ2-5
clone_size: -
d_call: -
v_call: TRBV12-3/TRBV12-4
cdr3_aa: CASKSQYF
cdr3_nt: TGTGCCAGCAAGTCCCAGTACTTC

j_call: TRBJ2-5
clone_size: few
d_call: TRBD1
v_call: TRBV11-2
cdr3_aa: CASSSSGTGETQYF
cdr3_nt: TGTGCCAGCAGCTCCTCCGGGACAGGGGAGACCCAGTACTTC

j_call: TRBJ2-7
clone_size: -
d_call: -
v_call: TRBV7-9
cdr3_aa: CASYSRGTSYEQYF
cdr3_nt: TGTGCCAGCTACAGTCGAGGGACTTCCTACGAGCAGTACTTC

j_call: TRBJ2-5
clone_size: many
d_call: -
v_call: TRBV7-2
cdr3_aa: CASTFVGFVETQYF
cdr3_nt: TGTGCCAGCACCTTCGTAGGGTTCGTGGAGACCCAGTACTTC

j_call: TRBJ1-5
clone_size: -
d_call: -
v_call: TRBV24-1
cdr3_aa: CATSQGLWQPQHF
cdr3_nt: TGTGCCACCAGTCAAGGGCTTTGGCAGCCCCAGCATTTT

j_call: TRBJ2-7
clone_size: -
d_call: TRBD1
v_call: TRBV6-1
cdr3_aa: CASRYRTGVYEQYF
cdr3_nt: TGTGCCAGCAGGTACAGGACAGGGGTCTACGAGCAGTACTTC

j_call: TRBJ1-4
clone_size: few
d_call: TRBD1
v_call: TRBV4-1
cdr3_aa: CASSPLTGGVEKLFF
cdr3_nt: TGCGCCAGCAGCCCGTTGACAGGGGGTGTCGAAAAACTGTTTTTT

j_call: TRBJ2-2
clone_size: -
d_call: -
v_call: TRBV19
cdr3_aa: CASSRRAGTGELFF
cdr3_nt: TGTGCCAGTAGTCGCAGGGCCGGCACCGGGGAGCTGTTTTTT

j_call: TRBJ1-5
clone_size: many
d_call: -
v_call: TRBV6-2/TRBV6-3
cdr3_aa: CASSYSKGTLRSNQPQHF
cdr3_nt: TGTGCCAGCAGTTACTCGAAGGGCACCCTAAGGAGCAATCAGCCCCAGCATTTT

j_call: TRBJ1-2
clone_size: -
d_call: -
v_call: TRBV11-2
cdr3_aa: CASSQTWTANYGYTF
cdr3_nt: TGTGCCAGCAGCCAAACTTGGACGGCTAACTATGGCTACACCTTC

j_call: TRBJ2-3
clone_size: -
d_call: -
v_call: TRBV29-1
cdr3_aa: CSGRDGGTDTQYF
cdr3_nt: TGCAGCGGAAGGGACGGAGGCACAGATACGCAGTATTTT

j_call: TRBJ1-1
clone_size: many
d_call: -
v_call: TRBV19
cdr3_aa: CASSTERNTEAFF
cdr3_nt: TGTGCCAGTAGTACCGAGCGGAACACTGAAGCTTTCTTT

j_call: TRBJ1-1
clone_size: -
d_call: -
v_call: TRBV7-3
cdr3_aa: CASSLKAGGTDTEAFF
cdr3_nt: TGTGCCAGCAGCTTAAAGGCCGGAGGGACCGACACTGAAGCTTTCTTT

j_call: TRBJ2-5
clone_size: many
d_call: -
v_call: TRBV11-2
cdr3_aa: CASSLGLTQETQYF
cdr3_nt: TGTGCCAGCAGCTTAGGGCTCACTCAAGAGACCCAGTACTTC

j_call: TRBJ2-5
clone_size: -
d_call: -
v_call: TRBV5-1
cdr3_aa: CASSLGTKSMETQYF
cdr3_nt: TGCGCCAGCAGCTTGGGGACTAAGTCTATGGAGACCCAGTACTTC

j_call: TRBJ1-3
clone_size: few
d_call: TRBD1
v_call: TRBV6-5
cdr3_aa: CASSYAGTGFGNTIYF
cdr3_nt: TGTGCCAGCAGTTACGCAGGGACAGGCTTTGGAAACACCATATATTTT

j_call: TRBJ1-5
clone_size: -
d_call: TRBD1
v_call: TRBV19
cdr3_aa: CASSDRNHQPQHF
cdr3_nt: TGTGCCAGTTCGGACAGGAACCATCAGCCCCAGCATTTT

j_call: TRBJ1-1
clone_size: many
d_call: -
v_call: TRBV19
cdr3_aa: CASSMGGETEAFF
cdr3_nt: TGTGCCAGTAGTATGGGGGGAGAGACTGAAGCTTTCTTT

j_call: TRBJ1-1
clone_size: -
d_call: -
v_call: TRBV5-4
cdr3_aa: CASSLEMTGRPEAFF
cdr3_nt: TGTGCCAGCAGCTTGGAAATGACAGGCAGACCTGAAGCTTTCTTT

j_call: TRBJ2-5
clone_size: few
d_call: -
v_call: TRBV28
cdr3_aa: CASSPTVGTQYF
cdr3_nt: TGTGCCAGCAGCCCCACCGTGGGGACCCAGTACTTC

j_call: TRBJ2-7
clone_size: -
d_call: -
v_call: TRBV7-9
cdr3_aa: CASSQFGGREQYF
cdr3_nt: TGCGCCAGCAGCCAATTCGGGGGCCGCGAGCAGTACTTC

j_call: TRBJ1-6
clone_size: -
d_call: -
v_call: TRBV19
cdr3_aa: CASSIAGTMYHAPDPRESPLHF
cdr3_nt: TGTGCCAGTAGTATCGCGGGGACCATGTACCACGCACCGGACCCGAGAGAGTCACCCCTCCACTTT

j_call: TRBJ1-4
clone_size: few
d_call: -
v_call: TRBV7-2
cdr3_aa: CASSLRQGNEKLFF
cdr3_nt: TGTGCCAGCAGCTTACGTCAGGGGAATGAAAAACTGTTTTTT

j_call: TRBJ2-5
clone_size: many
d_call: -
v_call: TRBV18
cdr3_aa: CASSPPGVETQYF
cdr3_nt: TGTGCCAGCTCACCACCGGGAGTCGAGACCCAGTACTTC

j_call: TRBJ2-5
clone_size: -
d_call: TRBD1
v_call: TRBV29-1
cdr3_aa: CSVTRDSRGTQYF
cdr3_nt: TGCAGCGTTACCCGGGACAGCCGGGGGACCCAGTACTTC

j_call: TRBJ1-2
clone_size: -
d_call: TRBD1
v_call: TRBV20-1
cdr3_aa: CSARAPTQGADYGYTF
cdr3_nt: TGCAGTGCTAGAGCGCCTACCCAGGGGGCGGACTATGGCTACACCTTC

j_call: TRBJ1-2
clone_size: -
d_call: -
v_call: TRBV9
cdr3_aa: CASSAGGGYGYTF
cdr3_nt: TGTGCCAGCAGCGCCGGGGGCGGCTATGGCTACACCTTC

j_call: TRBJ1-5
clone_size: -
d_call: -
v_call: TRBV15
cdr3_aa: CATSGDLGLGQPQHF
cdr3_nt: TGTGCCACCAGCGGAGATTTGGGGCTTGGTCAGCCCCAGCATTTT

j_call: TRBJ2-7
clone_size: -
d_call: TRBD2
v_call: TRBV5-6
cdr3_aa: CASSSSGTSGSYEQYF
cdr3_nt: TGTGCCAGCAGCTCATCCGGGACTAGCGGGTCCTACGAGCAGTACTTC

j_call: TRBJ2-5
clone_size: once
d_call: -
v_call: TRBV11-2
cdr3_aa: CASSLVRGLPQYF
cdr3_nt: TGTGCCAGCAGCTTAGTAAGGGGATTGCCCCAGTACTTC

j_call: TRBJ2-5
clone_size: -
d_call: -
v_call: TRBV7-7
cdr3_aa: CASSLTRHQETQYF
cdr3_nt: TGTGCCAGCAGCTTAACACGCCACCAAGAGACCCAGTACTTC

j_call: TRBJ2-5
clone_size: many
d_call: TRBD1
v_call: TRBV20-1
cdr3_aa: CSATDRGQETQYF
cdr3_nt: TGCAGTGCTACGGACAGGGGCCAAGAGACCCAGTACTTC

j_call: TRBJ2-3
clone_size: -
d_call: -
v_call: TRBV7-9
cdr3_aa: CASTRSSTQYF
cdr3_nt: TGTGCCAGCACCAGGTCGAGTACGCAGTATTTT

j_call: TRBJ1-5
clone_size: -
d_call: TRBD1
v_call: TRBV2
cdr3_aa: CASSPPQDRQPQHF
cdr3_nt: TGTGCCAGCAGTCCCCCCCAGGACAGGCAGCCCCAGCATTTT

j_call: TRBJ1-5
clone_size: -
d_call: -
v_call: TRBV6-5
cdr3_aa: CASSSGRGGNQPQHF
cdr3_nt: TGTGCCAGCAGTTCCGGACGGGGGGGAAATCAGCCCCAGCATTTT

j_call: TRBJ2-6
clone_size: -
d_call: TRBD1
v_call: TRBV10-3
cdr3_aa: CAITGTAASGANVLTF
cdr3_nt: TGTGCCATCACCGGGACAGCCGCTTCTGGGGCCAACGTCCTGACTTTC

j_call: TRBJ1-1
clone_size: -
d_call: -
v_call: TRBV25-1
cdr3_aa: CASSQDPPGIRSSEAFF
cdr3_nt: TGCGCCAGCAGCCAAGACCCTCCGGGGATAAGGTCATCTGAAGCTTTCTTT

j_call: TRBJ2-1
clone_size: few
d_call: TRBD2
v_call: TRBV2
cdr3_aa: CASKQREANEQFF
cdr3_nt: TGTGCCAGCAAACAGCGGGAGGCCAATGAGCAGTTCTTC

j_call: TRBJ1-2
clone_size: -
d_call: -
v_call: TRBV2
cdr3_aa: CASRTSRSYGYTF
cdr3_nt: TGTGCCAGCAGGACAAGTAGGAGCTATGGCTACACCTTC